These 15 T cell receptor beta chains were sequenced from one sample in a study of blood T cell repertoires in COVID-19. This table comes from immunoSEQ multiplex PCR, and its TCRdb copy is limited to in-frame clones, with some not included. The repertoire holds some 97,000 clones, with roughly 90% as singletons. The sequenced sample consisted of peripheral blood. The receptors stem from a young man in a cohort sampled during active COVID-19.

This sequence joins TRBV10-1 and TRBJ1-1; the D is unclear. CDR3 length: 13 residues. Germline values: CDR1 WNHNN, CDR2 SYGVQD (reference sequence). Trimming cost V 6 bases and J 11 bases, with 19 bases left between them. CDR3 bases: TGCGCCAGCAGCCCGACTATGGGGATGGAGGCTTTCTTT. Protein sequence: CASSPTMGMEAFF.

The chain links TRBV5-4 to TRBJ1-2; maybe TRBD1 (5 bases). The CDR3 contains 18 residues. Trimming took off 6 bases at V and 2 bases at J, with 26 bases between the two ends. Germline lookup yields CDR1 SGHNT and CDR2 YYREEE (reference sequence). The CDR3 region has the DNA TGTGCCAGCAACCCCGCGATTGGACAACGAACAATGAACTATGGCTACACCTTC. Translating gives CASNPAIGQRTMNYGYTF.

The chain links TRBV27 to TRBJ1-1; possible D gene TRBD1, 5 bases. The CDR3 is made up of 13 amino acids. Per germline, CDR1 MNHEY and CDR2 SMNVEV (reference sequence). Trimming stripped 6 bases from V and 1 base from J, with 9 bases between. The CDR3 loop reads CASSRQTNTEAFF. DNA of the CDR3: TGTGCCAGCAGCCGACAGACGAACACTGAAGCTTTCTTT.

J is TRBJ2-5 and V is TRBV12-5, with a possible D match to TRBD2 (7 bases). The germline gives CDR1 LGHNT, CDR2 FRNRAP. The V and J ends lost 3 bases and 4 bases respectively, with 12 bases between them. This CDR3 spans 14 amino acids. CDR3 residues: CASGFAGARETQYF. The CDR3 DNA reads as TGTGCTAGTGGTTTCGCGGGGGCTAGAGAGACCCAGTACTTC.

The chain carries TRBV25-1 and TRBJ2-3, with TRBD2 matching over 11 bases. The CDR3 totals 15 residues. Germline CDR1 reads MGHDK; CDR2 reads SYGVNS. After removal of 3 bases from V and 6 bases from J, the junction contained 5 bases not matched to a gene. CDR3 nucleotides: TGTGCCAGCAGTGACATAGCGGGGGGGCCGGATACGCAGTATTTT. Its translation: CASSDIAGGPDTQYF. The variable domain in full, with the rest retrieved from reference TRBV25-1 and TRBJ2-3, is EADIYQTPRYLVIGTGKKITLECSQTMGHDKMYWYQQDPGMELHLIHYSYGVNSTEKGDLSSESTVSRIRTEHFPLTLESARPSHTSQYLCASSDIAGGPDTQYFGPGTRLTVL.

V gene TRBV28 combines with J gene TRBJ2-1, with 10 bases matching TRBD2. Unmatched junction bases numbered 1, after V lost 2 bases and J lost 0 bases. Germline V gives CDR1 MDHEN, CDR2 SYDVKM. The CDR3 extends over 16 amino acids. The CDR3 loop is CASSLLAGASYNEQFF. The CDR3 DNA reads TGTGCCAGCAGTTTACTAGCGGGGGCCTCCTACAATGAGCAGTTCTTC.

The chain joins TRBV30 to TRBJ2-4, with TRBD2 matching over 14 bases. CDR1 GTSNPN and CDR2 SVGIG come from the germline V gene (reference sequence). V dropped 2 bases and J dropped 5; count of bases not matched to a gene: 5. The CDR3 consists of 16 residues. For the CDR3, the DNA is TGTGCCTGGAGTCGACTAGCGGGGGGGCGGGAAAACATTCAGTACTTC. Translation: CAWSRLAGGRENIQYF.

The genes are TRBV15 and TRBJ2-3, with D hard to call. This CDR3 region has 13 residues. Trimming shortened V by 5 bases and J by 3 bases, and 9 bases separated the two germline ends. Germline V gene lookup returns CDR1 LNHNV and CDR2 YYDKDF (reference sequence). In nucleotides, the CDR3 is TGTGCCACCAGCGCCGAGTCGACAGATACGCAGTATTTT. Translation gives CATSAESTDTQYF.

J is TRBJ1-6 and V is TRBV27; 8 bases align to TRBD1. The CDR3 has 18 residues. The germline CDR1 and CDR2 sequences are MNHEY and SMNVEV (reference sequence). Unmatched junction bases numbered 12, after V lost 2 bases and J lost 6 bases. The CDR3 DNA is TGTGCCAGCAGTTTAACCCCGACAGGGGCAGGACGTAATTCACCCCTCCACTTT. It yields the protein CASSLTPTGAGRNSPLHF.

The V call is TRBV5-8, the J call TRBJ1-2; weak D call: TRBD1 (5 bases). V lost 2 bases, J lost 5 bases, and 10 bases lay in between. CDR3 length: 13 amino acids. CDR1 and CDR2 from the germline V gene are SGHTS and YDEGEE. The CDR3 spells CASSLGRDYGYTF. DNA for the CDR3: TGTGCCAGCAGCTTAGGCAGGGATTATGGCTACACCTTC. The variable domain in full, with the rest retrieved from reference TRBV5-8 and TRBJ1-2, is EAGVTQSPTHLIKTRGQQATLRCSPISGHTSVYWYQQALGLGLQFLLWYDEGEERNRGNFPPRFSGRQFPNYSSELNVNALELEDSALYLCASSLGRDYGYTFGSGTRLTVV.

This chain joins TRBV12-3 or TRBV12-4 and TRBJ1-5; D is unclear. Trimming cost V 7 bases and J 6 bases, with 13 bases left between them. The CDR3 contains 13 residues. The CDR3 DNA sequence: TGTGCCAGCACCCGGGGATTCGGTCAGCCCCAGCATTTT. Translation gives CASTRGFGQPQHF.

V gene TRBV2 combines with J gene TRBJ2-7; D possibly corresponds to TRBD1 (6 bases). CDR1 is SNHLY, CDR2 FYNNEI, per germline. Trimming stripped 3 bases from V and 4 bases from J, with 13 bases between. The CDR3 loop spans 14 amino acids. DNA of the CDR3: TGTGCCAGCAGTGAGGTCCAGGGGCGGTACGAGCAGTACTTC. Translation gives CASSEVQGRYEQYF.

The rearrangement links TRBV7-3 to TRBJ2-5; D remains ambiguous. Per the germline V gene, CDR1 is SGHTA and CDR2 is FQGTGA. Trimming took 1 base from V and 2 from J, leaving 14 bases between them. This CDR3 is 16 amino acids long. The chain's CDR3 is CASSLRPPGSQETQYF. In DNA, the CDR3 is TGTGCCAGCAGCTTAAGGCCCCCTGGCAGTCAAGAGACCCAGTACTTC.

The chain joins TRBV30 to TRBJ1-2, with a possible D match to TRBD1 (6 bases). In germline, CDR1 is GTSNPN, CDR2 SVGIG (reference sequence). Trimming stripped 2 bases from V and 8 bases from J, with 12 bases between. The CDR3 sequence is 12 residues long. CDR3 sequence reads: CAWSRDMYGYTF. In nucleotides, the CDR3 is TGTGCCTGGAGTAGGGACATGTACGGCTACACCTTC.

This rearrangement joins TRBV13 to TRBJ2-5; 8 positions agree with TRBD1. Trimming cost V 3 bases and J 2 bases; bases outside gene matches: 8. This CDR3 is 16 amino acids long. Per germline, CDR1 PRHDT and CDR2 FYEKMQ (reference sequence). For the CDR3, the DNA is TGTGCCAGCAGCTTGACGGACAGGGCGATTCAAGAGACCCAGTACTTC. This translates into CASSLTDRAIQETQYF.